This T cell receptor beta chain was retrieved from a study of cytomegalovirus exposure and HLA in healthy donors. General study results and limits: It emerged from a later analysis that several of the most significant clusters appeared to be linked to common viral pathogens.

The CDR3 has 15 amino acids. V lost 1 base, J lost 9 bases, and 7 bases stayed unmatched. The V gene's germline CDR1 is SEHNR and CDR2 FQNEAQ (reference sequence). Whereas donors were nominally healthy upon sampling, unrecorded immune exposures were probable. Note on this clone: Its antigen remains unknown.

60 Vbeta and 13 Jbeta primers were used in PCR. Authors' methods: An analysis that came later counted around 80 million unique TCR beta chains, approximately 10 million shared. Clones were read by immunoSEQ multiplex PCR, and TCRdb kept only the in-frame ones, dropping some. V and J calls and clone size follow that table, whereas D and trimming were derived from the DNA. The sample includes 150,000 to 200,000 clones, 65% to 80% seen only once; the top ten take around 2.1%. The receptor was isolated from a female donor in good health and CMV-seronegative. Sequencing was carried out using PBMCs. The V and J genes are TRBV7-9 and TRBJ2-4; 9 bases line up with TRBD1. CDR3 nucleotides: TGTGCCAGCAGCTTAGGGGACAGGGATTTAGGCATTCAGTACTTC. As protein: CASSLGDRDLGIQYF.